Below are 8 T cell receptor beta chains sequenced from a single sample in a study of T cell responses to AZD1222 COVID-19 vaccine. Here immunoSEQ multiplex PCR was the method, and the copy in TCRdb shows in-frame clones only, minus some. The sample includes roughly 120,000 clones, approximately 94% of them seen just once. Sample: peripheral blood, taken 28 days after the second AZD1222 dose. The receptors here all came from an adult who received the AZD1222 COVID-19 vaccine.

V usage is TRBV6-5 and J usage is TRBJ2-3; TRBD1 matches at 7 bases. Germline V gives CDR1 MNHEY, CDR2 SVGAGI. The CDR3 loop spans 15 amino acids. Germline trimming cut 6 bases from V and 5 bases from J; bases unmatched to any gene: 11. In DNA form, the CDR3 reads TGTGCCAGCAGCTGGGACCAGGGGGTCCAAGATACGCAGTATTTT. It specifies CASSWDQGVQDTQYF.

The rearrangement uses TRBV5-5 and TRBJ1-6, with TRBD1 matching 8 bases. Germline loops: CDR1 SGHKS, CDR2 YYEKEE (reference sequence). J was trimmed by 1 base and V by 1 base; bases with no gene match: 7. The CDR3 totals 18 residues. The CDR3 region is CASSLTTGDGSYNSPLHF. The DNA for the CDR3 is TGTGCCAGCAGCTTGACGACAGGGGACGGATCCTATAATTCACCCCTCCACTTT.

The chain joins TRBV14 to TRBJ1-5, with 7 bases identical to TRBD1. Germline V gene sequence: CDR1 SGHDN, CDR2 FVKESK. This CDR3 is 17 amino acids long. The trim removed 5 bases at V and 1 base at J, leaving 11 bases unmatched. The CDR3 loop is CASSTGPGTESNQPQHF. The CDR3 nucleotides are TGTGCCAGCAGCACGGGACCAGGGACAGAGAGCAATCAGCCCCAGCATTTT.

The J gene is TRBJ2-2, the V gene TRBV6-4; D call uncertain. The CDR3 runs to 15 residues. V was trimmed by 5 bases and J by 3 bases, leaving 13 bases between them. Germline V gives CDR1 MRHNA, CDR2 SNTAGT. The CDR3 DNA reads TGTGCCAGCAGTTCCAACTTTGGATACACCGGGGAGCTGTTTTTT. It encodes CASSSNFGYTGELFF.

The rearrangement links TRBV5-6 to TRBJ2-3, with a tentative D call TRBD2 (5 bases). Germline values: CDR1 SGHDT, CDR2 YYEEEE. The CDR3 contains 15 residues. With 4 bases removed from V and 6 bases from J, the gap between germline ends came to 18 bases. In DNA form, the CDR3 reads TGTGCCAGCAGCGACCGCCTAACGGGAACCGATACGCAGTATTTT. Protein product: CASSDRLTGTDTQYF.

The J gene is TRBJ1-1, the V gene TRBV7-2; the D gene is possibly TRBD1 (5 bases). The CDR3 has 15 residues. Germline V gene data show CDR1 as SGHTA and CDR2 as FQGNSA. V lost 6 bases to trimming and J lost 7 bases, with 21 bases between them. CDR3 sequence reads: CASSPFSGGGNEAFF. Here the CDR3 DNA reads TGTGCCAGCAGTCCGTTTTCTGGGGGGGGTAATGAAGCTTTCTTT.

The CDR3 is CASSFCFSPGTYEQYF. Written as DNA, the CDR3 is TGTGCCAGCAGCTTTTGTTTCTCCCCGGGGACCTACGAGCAGTACTTC. The genes are TRBV5-4 and TRBJ2-7; TRBD2 might be the D (5 bases). V was trimmed by 2 bases and J by 2 bases, leaving 17 bases between them. This CDR3 spans 16 amino acids. The germline V gene has CDR1 SGHNT and CDR2 YYREEE (reference sequence).

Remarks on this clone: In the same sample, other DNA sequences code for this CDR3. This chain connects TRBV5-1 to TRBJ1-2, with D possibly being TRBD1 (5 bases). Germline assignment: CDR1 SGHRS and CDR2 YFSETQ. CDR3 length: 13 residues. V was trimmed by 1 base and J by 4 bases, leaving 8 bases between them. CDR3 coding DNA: TGCGCCAGCAGCTTGAGGGGTAGCTATGGCTACACCTTC. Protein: CASSLRGSYGYTF.